These 17 T cell receptor beta chains originate from one sample sequenced in a study of cytomegalovirus exposure and HLA in healthy donors (TCRdb year 2017). The library was built by means of the immunoSEQ multiplex PCR assay. The multiplex PCR relied on a mix of 60 forward primers for TCR Vbeta segments and 13 reverse primers for TCR Jbeta segments. The immuneACCESS repertoire file appears here via TCRdb, limited to in-frame rearrangements. These files lack a portion of the clones; in checked studies, under half of the deficit traces to unresolved V genes, and the cause of the others is not known. This sample lists 150,000 to 200,000 clones; approximately 79% were detected once. The top ten clones comprise over 13% of the sample. The sample was PBMCs. These receptors originate from a man aged 45-60 years in good health and CMV-seropositive.

This clone was seen a few times. The chain recombines TRBV11-2 with TRBJ2-1, with no clear D. V lost 1 base and J 7 bases, leaving 8 bases between the germline ends. CDR1 and CDR2 from the germline V gene are SGHAT and FQNNGV. CDR3 length equals 13 residues. The CDR3 DNA reads as TGTGCCAGCAGCTTAGCGTTGAGTAATGAGCAGTTCTTC. This encodes CASSLALSNEQFF.

This chain joins TRBV6-5 and TRBJ2-3; D possibly corresponds to TRBD1 (6 bases). The V and J ends lost 5 bases and 9 bases respectively, with 15 bases between them. The CDR3 covers 13 residues. Germline V lookup: CDR1 MNHEY, CDR2 SVGAGI. In nucleotides, the CDR3 is TGTGCCAGCAGTGAGATCCAGGGGATCACGCAGTATTTT. This codes for CASSEIQGITQYF.

This clone came up once. This rearrangement joins TRBV7-2 to TRBJ1-1; TRBD1 is a possible D gene (6 bases). This CDR3 is built from 17 residues. Germline values: CDR1 SGHTA, CDR2 FQGNSA. Trimming cost V 1 base and J 1 base, with 16 bases left between them. CDR3 DNA sequence: TGTGCCAGCAGCTTAGTACGGGGCACAGGGTCGAACACTGAAGCTTTCTTT. It translates to CASSLVRGTGSNTEAFF.

The chain employs TRBV6-6 and TRBJ2-1; D ambiguous. Deletions cut 9 bases from V and 7 bases from J, with 16 bases between. The CDR3 loop spans 13 amino acids. CDR1 and CDR2 from the germline V gene are MNHNY and SVGAGI (reference sequence). The CDR3 reads CASNSAFQNEQFF. The CDR3 DNA sequence: TGTGCCAGTAACTCCGCTTTCCAAAATGAGCAGTTCTTC.

V and J are TRBV29-1 and TRBJ1-1, with TRBD1 identical over 8 bases. With 4 bases clipped from V and 6 bases from J, the junction kept 16 bases outside the gene matches. Germline V gene sequence: CDR1 SQVTM, CDR2 ANQGSEA. The CDR3 totals 16 residues. The chain's CDR3 is CSVAPPSSLTGAEAFF. The CDR3 bases are TGCAGCGTTGCCCCCCCCTCTTCCTTGACAGGGGCTGAAGCTTTCTTT. Looking up the rest from reference TRBV29-1 and TRBJ1-1 gives the full variable domain: SAVISQKPSRDICQRGTSLTIQCQVDSQVTMMFWYRQQPGQSLTLIATANQGSEATYESGFVIDKFPISRPNLTFSTLTVSNMSPEDSSIYLCSVAPPSSLTGAEAFFGQGTRLTVV.

The chain is built from TRBV10-1 and TRBJ1-3; TRBD1 is a possible D gene (6 bases). CDR3 length: 13 amino acids. V was clipped by 6 bases and J by 4 bases, with 10 bases between them. Germline assignment: CDR1 WNHNN and CDR2 SYGVQD (reference sequence). The CDR3 region is CASSRDIGNTIYF. Written as DNA, the CDR3 is TGCGCCAGCAGCCGGGACATAGGAAACACCATATATTTT.

The chain links TRBV27 to TRBJ2-1; a possible D gene is TRBD2 (7 bases). Germline V gives CDR1 MNHEY, CDR2 SMNVEV (reference sequence). This CDR3 has 14 residues. The V and J ends lost 5 bases and 1 base respectively, with 9 bases between them. As DNA, the CDR3 is TGTGCCAGCAGTAAGGGGGGGTCCTACAATGAGCAGTTCTTC. Its translation: CASSKGGSYNEQFF.

The count of this clone is one. The rearrangement joins TRBV4-3 to TRBJ2-3; D gene ambiguous. Trimming removed 3 bases from V and 4 bases from J, with 20 bases in between. CDR3 length: 17 residues. Germline loops: CDR1 LGHNA, CDR2 YSLEER. The CDR3 bases are TGCGCCAGCAGCCAGCAGGCCGCCCATGCTTTAGCAGATACGCAGTATTTT. Translation gives CASSQQAAHALADTQYF.

CDR3 residues: CASSEVDRGYEQFF. The CDR3, as DNA: TGTGCCAGCAGTGAAGTGGACAGGGGTTATGAGCAGTTCTTC. The rearrangement links TRBV6-1 to TRBJ2-1; 9 nucleotides line up with TRBD1. Germline V gene sequence: CDR1 MNHNS, CDR2 SASEGT. The CDR3 covers 14 residues. V was pared by 1 base and J by 8 bases, with 3 bases of the junction left unmatched.

The V call is TRBV5-1, the J call TRBJ1-3; 8 bases align to TRBD1. The CDR3 spans 16 residues. V was pared by 0 bases and J by 4 bases, with 6 bases of the junction left unmatched. Germline V gene data show CDR1 as SGHRS and CDR2 as YFSETQ. Here the CDR3 reads CASSLEGQGRGNTIYF. The CDR3 coding sequence is TGCGCCAGCAGCTTGGAAGGACAGGGAAGAGGAAACACCATATATTTT.

This clone turned up a few times. The rearrangement links TRBV19 to TRBJ1-5; 7 bases fit TRBD1. Germline loops: CDR1 LNHDA, CDR2 SQIVND (reference sequence). After removal of 5 bases from V and 6 bases from J, the junction contained 7 bases not matched to a gene. This CDR3 contains 14 residues. This CDR3 reads CASSHQGDRQPQHF. The CDR3 DNA reads as TGTGCCAGTAGTCACCAGGGGGACCGTCAGCCCCAGCATTTT. Supplemented by reference TRBV19 and TRBJ1-5, the full variable domain reads DGGITQSPKYLFRKEGQNVTLSCEQNLNHDAMYWYRQDPGQGLRLIYYSQIVNDFQKGDIAEGYSVSREKKESFPLTVTSAQKNPTAFYLCASSHQGDRQPQHFGDGTRLSIL.

This sequence joins TRBV4-2 and TRBJ2-1; TRBD2 matches at 7 bases. Per germline, CDR1 LGHNA and CDR2 YNFKEQ. This CDR3 is 16 amino acids long. The V segment lost 4 bases and the J segment 6 bases; nucleotides outside the gene matches: 12. This CDR3 reads CASSRSGASVSNEQFF. CDR3 nucleotide sequence: TGTGCCAGCAGCCGAAGCGGGGCTAGCGTTTCCAATGAGCAGTTCTTC.

The gene calls are TRBV7-7 and TRBJ1-4, with D maybe TRBD1 (6 bases). Between the trimmed V and J ends, which lost 10 bases and 7 bases, there was a span of 16 bases. The CDR3 extends over 13 amino acids. The germline CDR1 and CDR2 sequences are SSHAT and FNYEAQ (reference sequence). The chain's CDR3 is CATSQGWGEKLFF. In nucleotides, the CDR3 is TGTGCCACCTCACAGGGTTGGGGTGAAAAACTGTTTTTT.

Turning to this clone: A junction end diverges from the germline sequence, so it may reflect a read error. This chain connects TRBV27 to TRBJ1-1, with 9 bases identical to TRBD1. This CDR3 is built from 18 residues. CDR1 and CDR2 from the germline V gene are MNHEY and SMNVEV (reference sequence). The CDR3 sequence: CASSFTIFGTGKNPEAFF. The CDR3 DNA reads as TGTGCCAGCAGTTTTACTATTTTTGGGACAGGGAAGAACCCTGAAGCTTTCTTT.

The chain employs TRBV6-1 and TRBJ1-5; D is ambiguous. Looked up from germline, CDR1 is MNHNS and CDR2 is SASEGT. V shed 8 bases and J shed 2 bases, with 10 bases lying between them. The CDR3 sequence is 13 residues long. The CDR3 DNA reads as TGTGCCAGCCTCGGGGTCGGCAATCAGCCCCAGCATTTT. It encodes CASLGVGNQPQHF.

The chain couples TRBV6-6 to TRBJ1-2, with 8 nucleotides matching TRBD1. The CDR3 has 15 amino acids. V was clipped by 0 bases and J by 8 bases; unmatched bases: 8. The V gene's germline CDR1 is MNHNY and CDR2 SVGAGI (reference sequence). CDR3 DNA sequence: TGTGCCAGCAGTTACTCGGAGCAGGGGGCGTGGGGCTACACCTTC. Its translation: CASSYSEQGAWGYTF.

The V and J genes are TRBV11-2 and TRBJ2-1; 12 bases agree with TRBD2. Trimming took 5 bases from V and 8 from J; bases not matched to a gene: 7. Germline CDR1 reads SGHAT; CDR2 reads FQNNGV. The CDR3 loop spans 15 amino acids. CDR3: CASSTLAGGLDEQFF. DNA of the CDR3: TGTGCCAGCAGCACCCTAGCGGGGGGGTTGGATGAGCAGTTCTTC.